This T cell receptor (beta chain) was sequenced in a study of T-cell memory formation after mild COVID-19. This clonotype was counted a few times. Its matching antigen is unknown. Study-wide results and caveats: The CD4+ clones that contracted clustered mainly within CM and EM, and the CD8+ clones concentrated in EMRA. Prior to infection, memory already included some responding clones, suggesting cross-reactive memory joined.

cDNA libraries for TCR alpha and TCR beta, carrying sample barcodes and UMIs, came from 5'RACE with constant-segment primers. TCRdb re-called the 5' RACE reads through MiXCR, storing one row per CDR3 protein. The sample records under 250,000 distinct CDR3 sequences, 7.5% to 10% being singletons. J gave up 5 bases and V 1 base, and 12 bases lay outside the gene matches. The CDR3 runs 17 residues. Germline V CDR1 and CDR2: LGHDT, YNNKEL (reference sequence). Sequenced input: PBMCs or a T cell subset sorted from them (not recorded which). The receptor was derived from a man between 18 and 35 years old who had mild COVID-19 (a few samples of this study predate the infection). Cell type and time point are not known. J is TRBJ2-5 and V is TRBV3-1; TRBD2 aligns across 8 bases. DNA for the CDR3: TGTGCCAGCAGCCAAGGTTTCGGCGGGACTAGACGCGAGACCCAGTACTTC. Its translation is CASSQGFGGTRRETQYF.